Described below is a single T cell receptor (beta chain) sequence and its context. RNA transcripts yielded amplified TCR beta CDR3 regions. When the TCR CDR3 underwent first-round RT-PCR, the HTBI primer set was used. A single record per CDR3 protein comes from TCRdb applying MiXCR to the multiplex PCR reads. The sample shows 500,000 to 700,000 distinct CDR3 sequences, 16% of them seen only once. Between the trimmed V and J ends, which lost 0 bases and 4 bases, there was a span of 7 bases. The CDR3 covers 12 residues. Germline lookup yields CDR1 GTSNPN and CDR2 SVGIG (reference sequence). The record originates from a study of T cells in Graves' hyperthyroidism and ophthalmopathy.

The receptor was derived from a woman between 18 and 29 years old with Graves' hyperthyroidism. The chain carries TRBV30 and TRBJ2-7; D uncertain. Sequenced: blood. Here the CDR3 reads CAWSVGPYEQYF. CDR3 sequence (DNA): TGTGCCTGGAGTGTAGGCCCTTACGAGCAGTACTTC.